The T cell receptor beta chain under discussion was sequenced for a study of blood T cell repertoires in COVID-19. Background on the study: The United States, Italy and Spain provided the acute and convalescent COVID-19 samples.

Authors' data handling: For nucleated cells, counts were estimated from reference gene primer amplification. Clones were read by immunoSEQ multiplex PCR, and TCRdb kept only the in-frame ones, dropping some. From that table come the V and J calls and clone size; the DNA was used to work out D and trimming. The sample lists about 140,000 clones, around nine tenths occurring once. The CDR3 loop spans 16 amino acids. With V trimmed by 3 bases and J by 3 bases, 4 bases remained unmatched. Germline CDR1 MGHRA, CDR2 YSYEKL. This rearrangement joins TRBV4-1 to TRBJ1-5, with 11 positions matching TRBD1. The sequence was obtained from a human donor in a cohort sampled during active COVID-19. Sequencing was done on a sample of peripheral blood. The CDR3 DNA follows: TGCGCCAGCAGCCAGGGGACAGGGGGACACAATCAGCCCCAGCATTTT. Translation: CASSQGTGGHNQPQHF.